This entry lists 26 T cell receptor beta chains sequenced from one sample in a study of T cells in Graves' hyperthyroidism and ophthalmopathy. The source material, RNA transcripts, was used to amplify TCR beta CDR3 regions. An initial round of RT-PCR targeting the TCR CDR3 relied on the HTBI primer set. TCRdb ran MiXCR on the multiplex PCR reads and lists one entry per CDR3 protein. The table has 410,000 or so distinct CDR3 sequences, around 15% seen once. Sequencing was carried out using blood. The source of these receptors is a man aged 18 to 29 with Graves' ophthalmopathy.

At least ten counts were recorded for this clonotype. CDR3 nucleotide sequence: TGCAGTGCACGACGGACTAGCGGAACCTACAATGAGCAGTTCTTC. It is translated as CSARRTSGTYNEQFF. V usage is TRBV20-1 and J usage is TRBJ2-1; 10 positions match TRBD2. From germline, CDR1 is DFQATT and CDR2 SNEGSKA (reference sequence). CDR3 length: 15 amino acids. With V trimmed by 6 bases and J by 2 bases, 7 bases remained unmatched.

This clonotype has ten or more counts. The genes are TRBV20-1 and TRBJ1-2; D perhaps matches TRBD1 (6 bases). The CDR3 length is 17 residues. V lost 0 bases and J 2 bases, leaving 19 bases between the germline ends. CDR1 is DFQATT, CDR2 SNEGSKA, per germline (reference sequence). Here the CDR3 DNA reads TGCAGTGCTAGAGATCCCCTGGACAGACTATACAACTATGGCTACACCTTC. This codes for CSARDPLDRLYNYGYTF.

The chain recombines TRBV28 with TRBJ2-3, with D perhaps TRBD1 (6 bases). Per the germline V gene, CDR1 is MDHEN and CDR2 is SYDVKM. The CDR3 sequence is 17 residues long. V was shortened by 5 bases and J by 0 bases, with 18 bases between the two germline ends. As DNA, the CDR3 is TGTGCCAGCAGTACAATAGGGACAACCGCGAGCACAGATACGCAGTATTTT. Translated, it gives CASSTIGTTASTDTQYF.

This clonotype was counted at least ten times. This sequence joins TRBV5-1 and TRBJ2-1, with a tentative D call TRBD1 (5 bases). Germline values: CDR1 SGHRS, CDR2 YFSETQ. Trimming stripped 0 bases from V and 6 bases from J, with 10 bases between. CDR3 size: 14 residues. The CDR3 nucleotides read TGCGCCAGCAGCTTGGTAGGGGCCCCCAATGAGCAGTTCTTC. Encoded protein: CASSLVGAPNEQFF.

Many counts were recorded for this clonotype. For the CDR3, the DNA is TGCGCCAGCAGCTTGATTGGACAGGACTTTACAAATACGCAGTATTTT. It codes for CASSLIGQDFTNTQYF. The chain carries TRBV5-1 and TRBJ2-3; 7 bases map to TRBD1. The germline V gene encodes CDR1 SGHRS and CDR2 YFSETQ. The CDR3 spans 16 residues. J gave up 7 bases and V 1 base, and 12 bases lay outside the gene matches. Full variable domain (missing parts from reference TRBV5-1 and TRBJ2-3): KAGVTQTPRYLIKTRGQQVTLSCSPISGHRSVSWYQQTPGQGLQFLFEYFSETQRNKGNFPGRFSGRQFSNSRSEMNVSTLELGDSALYLCASSLIGQDFTNTQYFGPGTRLTVL.

The chain employs TRBV10-3 and TRBJ1-5; possible D gene TRBD1, 5 bases. This CDR3 is built from 14 residues. Germline CDR1 is ENHRY and CDR2 is SYGVKD. V shed 6 bases and J shed 2 bases, with 11 bases lying between them. CDR3 sequence (DNA): TGTGCCATCAGCCAGGGAACTGGCAATCAGCCCCAGCATTTT. Its translation is CAISQGTGNQPQHF.

As regards this clonotype: Compared with germline, one end of the junction differs, possibly owing to a read error. This chain connects TRBV9 to TRBJ1-3, with 7 bases matching TRBD1. CDR1 SGDLS and CDR2 YYNGEE come from the germline V gene. The CDR3 has 16 residues. CDR3 region: CASSVDLTGPSGTICF. The DNA for the CDR3 is TGTGCCAGCAGCGTAGACCTGACAGGGCCTTCGGGCACCATATGTTTT.

Many counts were recorded for this clonotype. This chain uses TRBV20-1 with TRBJ1-6; 7 positions agree with TRBD1. Germline values: CDR1 DFQATT, CDR2 SNEGSKA (reference sequence). The CDR3 consists of 14 residues. The V gene end was trimmed by 4 bases and the J gene end by 10 bases; junction bases not matched to a gene: 10. The CDR3 bases are TGCAGTGCTATCTACAGGGAAGGGGGCTCACCCCTCCACTTT. It codes for CSAIYREGGSPLHF.

This clonotype was observed at least ten times. The J gene is TRBJ2-1, the V gene TRBV11-3, with D uncertain. Germline values: CDR1 SGHNT, CDR2 YENEEA. This CDR3 contains 13 residues. V gave up 6 bases and J gave up 0 bases, with 6 bases separating them. As DNA, the CDR3 is TGTGCCAGCAGTATGAGCTCCTACAATGAGCAGTTCTTC. Its protein product is CASSMSSYNEQFF.

In its sample, this clonotype was seen many times. V is TRBV11-3 and J is TRBJ2-2; the match to TRBD1 covers 10 bases. The germline V gene has CDR1 SGHNT and CDR2 YENEEA. The CDR3 consists of 16 residues. Germline trimming cut 4 bases from V and 0 bases from J; bases unmatched to any gene: 2. The CDR3 DNA reads as TGTGCCAGCAGCTCCGGGACAGGGGCGAACACCGGGGAGCTGTTTTTT. Translation: CASSSGTGANTGELFF. Together with reference TRBV11-3 and TRBJ2-2, the CDR3 gives the full variable domain: EAGVVQSPRYKIIEKKQPVAFWCNPISGHNTLYWYLQNLGQGPELLIRYENEEAVDDSQLPKDRFSAERLKGVDSTLKIQPAELGDSAVYLCASSSGTGANTGELFFGEGSRLTVL.

Many counts were recorded for this clonotype. CDR3 protein: CASSEGAGYNSPLHF. For the CDR3, the DNA is TGTGCCAGCAGTGAAGGCGCAGGCTATAATTCACCCCTCCACTTT. This rearrangement joins TRBV2 to TRBJ1-6; D not resolved. The CDR3 sequence is 15 residues long. The germline V and J ends were trimmed by 1 base and 3 bases, with 7 bases remaining between them. The germline V gene has CDR1 SNHLY and CDR2 FYNNEI.

This clonotype was seen many times. J is TRBJ2-1 and V is TRBV7-9; 7 bases map to TRBD2. Germline V CDR1 and CDR2: SEHNR, FQNEAQ (reference sequence). The V gene end was trimmed by 8 bases and the J gene end by 5 bases; junction bases not matched to a gene: 3. The CDR3 contains 12 residues. CDR3: CASGRAHNEQFF. The CDR3 DNA sequence: TGTGCCAGCGGGAGGGCCCACAATGAGCAGTTCTTC.

A few counts support this clonotype. This chain uses TRBV10-2 with TRBJ2-7; TRBD2 agrees at 9 bases. This CDR3 has 18 amino acids. CDR1 is WSHSY and CDR2 is SAAADI in the germline V gene. Unmatched junction bases numbered 11, after V lost 2 bases and J lost 0 bases. The CDR3 sequence: CASSEPGTSTFNSYEQYF. In DNA form, the CDR3 reads TGCGCCAGCAGTGAGCCGGGGACTAGCACCTTTAACTCCTACGAGCAGTACTTC.

This rearrangement joins TRBV27 to TRBJ2-2; D is unclear. The CDR3 has 15 amino acids. Trimming removed 0 bases from V and 0 bases from J, with 5 bases in between. The germline CDR1 and CDR2 sequences are MNHEY and SMNVEV (reference sequence). The CDR3 DNA is TGTGCCAGCAGTTTATCGTTCTCGAACACCGGGGAGCTGTTTTTT. This gives the protein CASSLSFSNTGELFF.

This clonotype was counted at least ten times. The gene calls are TRBV20-1 and TRBJ2-5; D remains unclear. The CDR3 has 13 amino acids. V lost 6 bases and J 5 bases, leaving 16 bases between the germline ends. Germline values: CDR1 DFQATT, CDR2 SNEGSKA (reference sequence). DNA for the CDR3: TGCAGTGCCGCGGTTCCTAAAACGGAGACCCAGTACTTC. Amino acids: CSAAVPKTETQYF.

This clonotype appeared many times. The CDR3 region is CACPRVGQGNYGYTF. CDR3 DNA sequence: TGTGCCTGCCCCCGGGTAGGACAGGGCAACTATGGCTACACCTTC. This chain uses TRBV30 with TRBJ1-2, with 8 bases fitting TRBD1. V lost 6 bases and J lost 2; bases outside the gene matches: 11. This CDR3 region has 15 residues. The germline CDR1 and CDR2 sequences are GTSNPN and SVGIG (reference sequence).

This clonotype was counted many times. This chain joins TRBV6-6 and TRBJ2-1; TRBD2 agrees at 16 bases. With V trimmed by 2 bases and J by 7 bases, 2 bases remained unmatched. CDR3 size: 16 residues. Germline CDR1 and CDR2: MNHNY and SVGAGI (reference sequence). Here the CDR3 reads CASSYGTSGRVNEQFF. CDR3 DNA: TGTGCCAGCAGTTACGGGACTAGCGGGAGGGTTAATGAGCAGTTCTTC.

This clonotype was picked up a small number of times. This sequence joins TRBV25-1 and TRBJ1-1, with 8 bases fitting TRBD1. The V gene's germline CDR1 is MGHDK and CDR2 SYGVNS. The CDR3 totals 15 residues. V lost 4 bases to trimming and J lost 3 bases; unmatched junction nucleotides: 7. CDR3 in DNA: TGTGCCAGCAGTGCTGTCGACAGGGGTGACACTGAAGCTTTCTTT. Its translation: CASSAVDRGDTEAFF. Full variable domain (outside the CDR3, taken from reference TRBV25-1 and TRBJ1-1): EADIYQTPRYLVIGTGKKITLECSQTMGHDKMYWYQQDPGMELHLIHYSYGVNSTEKGDLSSESTVSRIRTEHFPLTLESARPSHTSQYLCASSAVDRGDTEAFFGQGTRLTVV.

The chain uses TRBV4-2 and TRBJ2-3; TRBD2 matches 14 bases. CDR3 length: 21 amino acids. Germline lookup yields CDR1 LGHNA and CDR2 YNFKEQ. Trimming removed 1 base from V and 0 bases from J; junction bases left unmatched: 12. The CDR3 DNA follows: TGTGCCAGCAGCCAAGCATCACGACTAGCGGGAGGGAAGGGGAGCACAGATACGCAGTATTTT. This gives the protein CASSQASRLAGGKGSTDTQYF.

This clonotype was observed at least ten times. V gene TRBV7-2 combines with J gene TRBJ2-2; 8 nucleotides line up with TRBD2. The length of the CDR3 is 17 residues. V shed 5 bases, J shed 5 bases, and the junction held 13 bases outside the gene matches. Germline CDR1 and CDR2: SGHTA and FQGNSA. The CDR3 here is CASSPRVSGGVTGELFF. The CDR3 nucleotides read TGTGCCAGCAGCCCCAGGGTCAGCGGGGGAGTTACCGGGGAGCTGTTTTTT.

There are many counts of this clonotype. The genes are TRBV3-1 and TRBJ1-5; the D is unclear. V lost 0 bases to trimming and J lost 1 base, with 4 bases between them. In germline, CDR1 is LGHDT, CDR2 YNNKEL (reference sequence). CDR3 length equals 14 residues. The DNA of the CDR3 is TGTGCCAGCAGCCAAGATACCAGCAATCAGCCCCAGCATTTT. Translated: CASSQDTSNQPQHF. Variable domain in full (rest from reference TRBV3-1 and TRBJ1-5): DTAVSQTPKYLVTQMGNDKSIKCEQNLGHDTMYWYKQDSKKFLKIMFSYNNKELIINETVPNRFSPKSPDKAHLNLHINSLELGDSAVYFCASSQDTSNQPQHFGDGTRLSIL.

Ten or more counts support this clonotype. The rearrangement links TRBV6-1 to TRBJ1-2; TRBD1 agrees at 7 bases. The germline V gene encodes CDR1 MNHNS and CDR2 SASEGT. CDR3 size: 15 residues. V was clipped by 5 bases and J by 2 bases; unmatched bases: 8. The CDR3 nucleotides read TGTGCCAGCAGTTACGATGGGACAGCGAACTATGGCTACACCTTC. This encodes CASSYDGTANYGYTF.

This clonotype was seen repeatedly, ten times or more. V gene TRBV7-2 combines with J gene TRBJ2-5; 10 nucleotides match TRBD2. The junction had 6 bases not matched to a gene; V was cut back by 7 bases and J by 1 base. The germline CDR1 and CDR2 sequences are SGHTA and FQGNSA. The CDR3 has 15 residues. DNA for the CDR3: TGTGCCAGCAAAGTACTAGCGGGGTTCCAAGAGACCCAGTACTTC. Its protein product is CASKVLAGFQETQYF.

The chain couples TRBV5-1 to TRBJ1-3; no clear D. Germline CDR1 SGHRS, CDR2 YFSETQ. With 1 base removed from V and 15 bases from J, the gap between germline ends came to 17 bases. This CDR3 has 13 residues. The CDR3 DNA reads TGCGCCAGCAGCTTGTCCGAAGGAAGGCCAGGATATTTT. Translated, it gives CASSLSEGRPGYF.

This clonotype has ten or more counts. This chain connects TRBV30 to TRBJ1-5; possibly TRBD1 for D (6 bases). With 0 bases removed from V and 7 bases from J, the gap between germline ends came to 13 bases. CDR1 is GTSNPN and CDR2 is SVGIG in the germline V gene (reference sequence). This CDR3 contains 14 residues. The CDR3 reads CAWSVQQGGQPQHF. In DNA, the CDR3 is TGTGCCTGGAGTGTACAACAGGGTGGACAGCCCCAGCATTTT.

Many counts were recorded for this clonotype. The CDR3 DNA reads TGTGCCAGCAGCAAGAGGGGGGGCCCCTATGGCTACACCTTC. This sequence encodes CASSKRGGPYGYTF. This chain uses TRBV3-1 with TRBJ1-2; a weak D match, TRBD1 (6 bases). Germline CDR1 reads LGHDT; CDR2 reads YNNKEL (reference sequence). V was pared by 5 bases and J by 4 bases, with 14 bases between. The CDR3 extends over 14 amino acids.